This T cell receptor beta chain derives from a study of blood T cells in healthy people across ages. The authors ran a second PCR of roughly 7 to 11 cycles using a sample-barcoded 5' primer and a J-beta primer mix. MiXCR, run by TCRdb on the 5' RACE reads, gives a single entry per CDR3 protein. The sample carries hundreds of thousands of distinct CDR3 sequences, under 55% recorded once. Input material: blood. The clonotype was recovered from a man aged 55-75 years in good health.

The CDR3 spells CASSLSRGSGEKLFF. In DNA, the CDR3 is TGTGCCAGCAGTTTATCAAGGGGCTCGGGGGAAAAACTGTTTTTT. The gene calls are TRBV28 and TRBJ1-4; D might be TRBD1 (5 bases). Between the trimmed V and J ends, which lost 1 base and 8 bases, there was a span of 14 bases. This CDR3 has 15 amino acids. Germline V CDR1 and CDR2: MDHEN, SYDVKM.